The rows below give T cell receptor beta chains drawn from one sample of a study of blood T cell repertoires in COVID-19. Produced via immunoSEQ multiplex PCR; TCRdb's table is partial and in-frame only. The sample shows about 220,000 clones, 70% to 85% of them seen only once. Material for sequencing was PBMCs or T cells enriched from blood (not recorded which). These receptors were taken from a woman in her forties with acute COVID-19. Each CDR3 is given with its conserved first and last residue. D genes are given only for firm matches. Where a row states a size, it is once, few, many or the class of an expanded clone; other rows omit it.

J gene	V gene	clone size	D gene	CDR3 DNA	CDR3 protein
TRBJ1-1	TRBV19	once	TRBD1	TGTGCCAGTAGTATACGGGGACAGGGTACTGAAGCTTTCTTT	CASSIRGQGTEAFF
TRBJ2-2	TRBV5-1	-	-	TGCGCCAGCAGGGGTGGCGGAAACACCGGGGAGCTGTTTTTT	CASRGGGNTGELFF
TRBJ1-3	TRBV28	-	TRBD1	TGTGCCAGCAGTTTTTTCTGGACAGGGCCTGGAAACACCATATATTTT	CASSFFWTGPGNTIYF
TRBJ2-1	TRBV27	-	TRBD1	TGTGCCAGCAGCCTACAGACAGGGGGTTTATTCTACGATGAGCAGTTCTTC	CASSLQTGGLFYDEQFF
TRBJ2-1	TRBV7-3	-	-	TGTGCCAGCAGCTCGGGGTATGAGCAGTTCTTC	CASSSGYEQFF
TRBJ1-5	TRBV28	-	-	TGTGCCAGCAGTTTCCTCTTACGGGGGCAGCCCCAGCATTTT	CASSFLLRGQPQHF
TRBJ2-1	TRBV7-9	-	TRBD2	TGTGCCAGCACGCGGACTAGCGGGGGGTACAATGAGCAGTTCTTC	CASTRTSGGYNEQFF
TRBJ2-7	TRBV7-2	-	-	TGTGCCAGCAGCTTGGACAGTCCCTACGAGCAGTACTTC	CASSLDSPYEQYF
TRBJ2-1	TRBV7-7	-	-	TGTGCCAGCAGCAGGAATCCAGGGAAAACGTCCTACAATGAGCAGTTCTTC	CASSRNPGKTSYNEQFF
TRBJ1-5	TRBV30	-	-	TGTGCCTGGCACTGGGGGGATGGCAATCAGCCCCAGCATTTT	CAWHWGDGNQPQHF
TRBJ2-1	TRBV5-1	-	-	TGCGCCAGCAGCTTGAAGTTTATGCTAGCGAAAGACTACAATGAGCAGTTCTTC	CASSLKFMLAKDYNEQFF
TRBJ2-7	TRBV28	-	TRBD1	TGTGCCAGCAGTCCAGGGACAGGGAGGCGCGAGCAGTACTTC	CASSPGTGRREQYF
TRBJ2-1	TRBV18	once	TRBD2	TGTGCCAGCTCACCACCGGGAATAGCGGGAGCTGGTAATGAGCAGTTCTTC	CASSPPGIAGAGNEQFF
TRBJ2-3	TRBV5-4	-	-	TGTGCCAGCAGCTTGGATCTGACTAGCACAGATACGCAGTATTTT	CASSLDLTSTDTQYF
TRBJ2-3	TRBV5-1	-	TRBD1	TGCGCCAGTTACCGGGACAGGGAAGGGGATACGCAGTATTTT	CASYRDREGDTQYF
TRBJ1-1	TRBV5-1	few	-	TGCGCCAGCAGGGGCGAACATAACGAAGCTTTCTTT	CASRGEHNEAFF
TRBJ2-3	TRBV5-1	-	TRBD2	TGCGCCAGCAGCCGAGGAGGGGCGCGGGGGGTAACCACTGTCACAGATACGCAGTATTTT	CASSRGGARGVTTVTDTQYF
TRBJ1-3	TRBV3-1/TRBV3-2	-	TRBD1	TGTGCCAGCAGCCAAGATTACCCGACAGGGGGTAACTCTGGAAACACCATATATTTT	CASSQDYPTGGNSGNTIYF
TRBJ2-7	TRBV29-1	-	TRBD2	TGCAGCGTTGAAAGGCACGCCGGGGGGTACGAGCAGTACTTC	CSVERHAGGYEQYF